The clone carrying this T cell receptor (beta chain) was counted between two and nine times. Authors' analysis steps: Nucleated cell number was recorded as an estimate derived from reference gene primer amplification. Assay used: immunoSEQ multiplex PCR; TCRdb lists only in-frame clones, some missing. That table supplies the V and J calls and clone size; D and trimming were determined from the DNA. The top ten hold 10% to 15% of the sample, which has 55,000 to 80,000 clones, 75% to 90% seen once. This sample is drawn from a study of blood T cell repertoires in COVID-19. This CDR3 comprises 15 residues. Germline CDR1 reads SGHRS; CDR2 reads YFSETQ. After removal of 2 bases from V and 7 bases from J, the junction contained 4 bases not matched to a gene.

This sequence originates from a human donor in a cohort sampled during active COVID-19. V gene TRBV5-1 combines with J gene TRBJ2-1, with TRBD2 matching over 12 bases. The sample taken for sequencing was peripheral blood. CDR3: CASSFALAGGNEQFF. The CDR3 region has the DNA TGCGCCAGCAGCTTCGCACTAGCGGGGGGTAATGAGCAGTTCTTC.